A single sample gave rise to the 30 T cell receptor beta chains below, sequenced in a study of CD8 T cells in ankylosing spondylitis (TCRdb year 2017). The paper as a whole reports these results and caveats: A TCR beta motif of several highly homologous amino acid variants appeared characteristic of blood from ankylosing spondylitis patients.

What these receptors recognize is not known. Libraries were constructed by 5' RACE. Sequencing relied on an Illumina HiSeq 2500. TCRdb cleaned the public reads at Q25 with fastp, built clones with MiXCR and kept in-frame beta chains. Rows are unified per CDR3 protein, each entry keeping the most common DNA and genes. The sample table lists around 770,000 distinct CDR3 sequences, around 17% of them with a count of one. The leading ten clones occupy roughly a fifth of the sample. The sample was blood, either unsorted or a sorted T cell fraction (not recorded which). Receptors were obtained from a male donor with ankylosing spondylitis.

In its sample, this clonotype was seen many times. The chain has TRBV6-1 and TRBJ2-1; D call uncertain. Germline CDR1 reads MNHNS; CDR2 reads SASEGT. The CDR3 is made up of 13 amino acids. The germline V and J ends were trimmed by 6 bases and 10 bases, with 16 bases remaining between them. CDR3: CASSTLEIGEQFF. Here the CDR3 DNA reads TGTGCCAGCAGCACCCTTGAGATCGGGGAGCAGTTCTTC.

Note on this clonotype: A read error may produce the germline difference seen at one junction end. The V and J genes are TRBV20-1 and TRBJ2-7; TRBD1 matches at 9 bases. CDR3 length: 16 residues. Germline loops: CDR1 DFQATT, CDR2 SNEGSKA (reference sequence). CDR3 DNA sequence: TGCTGTGCTAGAACAAGGCCGGGACAGGGAGTGTACGAGCAGTACTTC. It specifies CCARTRPGQGVYEQYF.

This clonotype was recorded a few times. This rearrangement joins TRBV10-3 to TRBJ2-5; the D gene is possibly TRBD1 (6 bases). Germline V gene data show CDR1 as ENHRY and CDR2 as SYGVKD. This CDR3 region has 15 residues. Between the trimmed V and J ends, which lost 5 bases and 1 base, there was a span of 14 bases. The CDR3 sequence: CAISPGQQIQETQYF. The CDR3 DNA is TGTGCCATCAGTCCGGGACAACAGATCCAAGAGACCCAGTACTTC.

This clonotype turned up a few times. V is TRBV5-6 and J is TRBJ1-2; 7 nucleotides agree with TRBD1. V was clipped by 1 base and J by 4 bases; unmatched bases: 7. Germline V lookup: CDR1 SGHDT, CDR2 YYEEEE. The CDR3 length is 15 residues. The DNA for the CDR3 is TGTGCCAGCAGCTTGTCAGGGGGTACCGGCTATGGCTACACCTTC. It is translated as CASSLSGGTGYGYTF.

V gene TRBV5-6 combines with J gene TRBJ2-5; 7 bases are shared with TRBD1. This CDR3 has 13 residues. The V and J ends lost 3 bases and 5 bases, in that order; junction bases with no gene match: 4. Germline values: CDR1 SGHDT, CDR2 YYEEEE. CDR3 DNA: TGTGCCAGCAGCTGGGGCAGGGGGGAGACCCAGTACTTC. Protein product: CASSWGRGETQYF.

The table lists this clonotype with a few counts. The chain couples TRBV6-4 to TRBJ2-1; D possibly corresponds to TRBD1 (6 bases). CDR3 length equals 15 residues. V shed 5 bases and J shed 3 bases, with 14 bases lying between them. The germline CDR1 and CDR2 sequences are MRHNA and SNTAGT. The CDR3 here is CASSPTPDSYNEQFF. CDR3 in DNA: TGTGCCAGCAGTCCAACACCGGACAGCTACAATGAGCAGTTCTTC.

There are many counts of this clonotype. The chain uses TRBV5-1 and TRBJ2-1; D is ambiguous. The V gene's germline CDR1 is SGHRS and CDR2 YFSETQ. This CDR3 is built from 14 residues. Trimming removed 2 bases at V and 10 bases at J, with 16 bases between. The CDR3 nucleotides read TGCGCCAGCAGCTTCGGTCCCGGCGCAGGCGAGCAGTTCTTC. Translation: CASSFGPGAGEQFF.

This clonotype has only a few counts. The CDR3 DNA reads as TGCGCCAGCAGCCAGTCCGGGACAGGGTTTTCCGGGGAGCTGTTTTTT. Translation: CASSQSGTGFSGELFF. The chain links TRBV4-1 to TRBJ2-2; 9 bases are a match to TRBD1. The CDR3 contains 16 residues. CDR1 is MGHRA and CDR2 is YSYEKL in the germline V gene. V was clipped by 3 bases and J by 6 bases; unmatched bases: 8.

The rearrangement uses TRBV5-1 and TRBJ1-1, with TRBD1 matching 11 bases. The V and J ends lost 0 bases and 6 bases, in that order; junction bases with no gene match: 10. This CDR3 has 17 residues. Per the germline V gene, CDR1 is SGHRS and CDR2 is YFSETQ. The CDR3 DNA sequence: TGCGCCAGCAGCTTGGCGGAGGGGACAGGGGGATCGCCTGAAGCTTTCTTT. It specifies CASSLAEGTGGSPEAFF.

This clonotype was detected once. This chain uses TRBV7-3 with TRBJ2-5; D unresolved. V was trimmed by 2 bases and J by 3 bases, leaving 7 bases between them. This CDR3 is built from 13 residues. CDR1 is SGHTA, CDR2 FQGTGA, per germline. The CDR3 bases are TGTGCCAGCAGCTTATACAGCAAAGAGACCCAGTACTTC. It codes for CASSLYSKETQYF.

The V call is TRBV27, the J call TRBJ2-5; D is uncertain. This CDR3 spans 13 amino acids. Germline V gene data show CDR1 as MNHEY and CDR2 as SMNVEV (reference sequence). V was shortened by 5 bases and J by 5 bases, with 12 bases between the two germline ends. CDR3 bases: TGTGCCAGCAGTCGGCAGTACTTGGAGACCCAGTACTTC. It encodes CASSRQYLETQYF.

The rearrangement links TRBV11-2 to TRBJ2-2, with 8 bases that match TRBD1. CDR3 length: 18 residues. With 5 bases clipped from V and 1 base from J, the junction kept 12 bases outside the gene matches. Germline assignment: CDR1 SGHAT and CDR2 FQNNGV. The CDR3 nucleotides read TGTGCCAGCAGCGAAAGCCTACTCAGGGGGCGGAACACCGGGGAGCTGTTTTTT. Translating it yields CASSESLLRGRNTGELFF.

The rearrangement uses TRBV6-2 or TRBV6-3 and TRBJ1-5; 7 bases agree with TRBD1. Trimming at V came to 2 bases and at J to 0 bases, leaving 10 bases not matched to a gene. Germline V gives CDR1 MNHEY, CDR2 SVGEGT. This CDR3 has 18 amino acids. This CDR3 is CASSYRQGDGYSNQPQHF. The CDR3 coding sequence is TGTGCCAGCAGTTACCGACAGGGTGATGGATATAGCAATCAGCCCCAGCATTTT.

In DNA form, the CDR3 reads TGTGCCAGCAAAGAGGATGGCAGGGCTAACTATGGCTACACCTTC. This translates into CASKEDGRANYGYTF. The V gene is TRBV12-3 or TRBV12-4, the J gene TRBJ1-2; tentative D call: TRBD1 (5 bases). With 7 bases removed from V and 0 bases from J, the gap between germline ends came to 15 bases. This CDR3 is built from 15 residues.

The chain joins TRBV12-3 or TRBV12-4 to TRBJ2-1; 9 bases map to TRBD2. The CDR3 covers 15 residues. V lost 7 bases to trimming and J lost 6 bases; unmatched junction nucleotides: 10. The CDR3 reads CASKPSGTLFNEQFF. The CDR3 DNA sequence: TGTGCCAGCAAGCCTAGCGGGACACTTTTCAATGAGCAGTTCTTC.

This chain connects TRBV20-1 to TRBJ2-7, with a possible D match to TRBD2 (6 bases). The germline V gene encodes CDR1 DFQATT and CDR2 SNEGSKA (reference sequence). Trimming removed 6 bases at V and 3 bases at J, with 21 bases between. The CDR3 runs to 15 residues. Here the CDR3 DNA reads TGCAGTGCCCCCACCCCGGGAGCCCCCGACTACGAGCAGTACTTC. Residues: CSAPTPGAPDYEQYF.

The V call is TRBV20-1, the J call TRBJ2-3; 8 bases are a match to TRBD2. The germline gives CDR1 DFQATT, CDR2 SNEGSKA (reference sequence). The CDR3 extends over 14 amino acids. V lost 5 bases and J lost 1; bases outside the gene matches: 5. The CDR3 spells CSADGGAGTDTQYF. CDR3 in DNA: TGCAGTGCTGACGGGGGGGCGGGCACAGATACGCAGTATTTT.

The chain uses TRBV20-1 and TRBJ2-1; the D is unclear. This CDR3 is 15 amino acids long. In germline, CDR1 is DFQATT, CDR2 SNEGSKA (reference sequence). Trimming took 0 bases from V and 5 from J, leaving 14 bases between them. The CDR3 protein is CSARDGALPHNEQFF. The CDR3 nucleotides read TGCAGTGCTAGAGATGGAGCCCTCCCCCACAATGAGCAGTTCTTC.

The chain is built from TRBV12-3 or TRBV12-4 and TRBJ2-1; 12 positions match TRBD1. CDR3 length: 14 amino acids. The V gene end was trimmed by 4 bases and the J gene end by 9 bases; junction bases not matched to a gene: 4. This CDR3 reads CASSWDRGLSEQFF. The CDR3 coding sequence is TGTGCCAGCAGTTGGGACAGGGGGCTTAGTGAGCAGTTCTTC.

The chain links TRBV6-5 to TRBJ1-1, with D unclear. V dropped 9 bases and J dropped 10 bases, with 9 bases sitting between them. The V gene's germline CDR1 is MNHEY and CDR2 SVGAGI. CDR3 size: 9 residues. The CDR3 loop is CARRGGAFF. CDR3 bases: TGTGCCAGGCGAGGAGGAGCTTTCTTT.

This sequence joins TRBV6-5 and TRBJ2-3; TRBD1 matches 7 bases. There are 17 residues in the CDR3. Unmatched junction bases numbered 11, after V lost 2 bases and J lost 3 bases. CDR1 and CDR2 from the germline V gene are MNHEY and SVGAGI. The CDR3 DNA sequence: TGTGCCAGCAGTTACGAAGACCCGAGCAGGGGGACAGATACGCAGTATTTT. This gives the protein CASSYEDPSRGTDTQYF.

As to this clonotype: The DNA is omitted, as the CDR3 cannot be located on it reliably, and the CDR3 follows TCRdb's listing. V gene TRBV7-5 combines with J gene TRBJ2-7. TRBV7-5 constitutes a pseudogene. Termini included, the CDR3 measures 15 amino acids. CDR3 protein: CISVSTRGSSYEQYF.

As for this clonotype: A much more abundant neighbour one base away suggests this may be a read error. The J gene is TRBJ1-1, the V gene TRBV6-1; D call uncertain. The germline CDR1 and CDR2 sequences are MNHNS and SASEGT. V was shortened by 6 bases and J by 1 base, with 9 bases between the two germline ends. The CDR3 is 13 amino acids. This chain's CDR3 is CASSHSENTEAFF. CDR3 DNA sequence: TGTGCCAGCAGCCACAGTGAGAACACTGAAGCTTTCTTT.

The chain links TRBV4-3 to TRBJ1-2; no clear D. Trimming stripped 0 bases from V and 0 bases from J, with 11 bases between. Germline values: CDR1 LGHNA, CDR2 YSLEER. The CDR3 loop spans 16 amino acids. This CDR3 reads CASSQESWTTNYGYTF. Written as DNA, the CDR3 is TGCGCCAGCAGCCAAGAATCGTGGACTACTAACTATGGCTACACCTTC.

The chain links TRBV29-1 to TRBJ1-1; 7 positions agree with TRBD1. The CDR3 is 13 amino acids. The V gene end was trimmed by 1 base and the J gene end by 2 bases; junction bases not matched to a gene: 1. From germline, CDR1 is SQVTM and CDR2 ANQGSEA. The DNA of the CDR3 is TGCAGCGTTGAAGGGACAGGTAACACTGAAGCTTTCTTT. Its translation: CSVEGTGNTEAFF. The complete variable domain, with remaining parts taken from reference TRBV29-1 and TRBJ1-1, reads SAVISQKPSRDICQRGTSLTIQCQVDSQVTMMFWYRQQPGQSLTLIATANQGSEATYESGFVIDKFPISRPNLTFSTLTVSNMSPEDSSIYLCSVEGTGNTEAFFGQGTRLTVV.

In its sample, this clonotype was seen a few times. The rearrangement joins TRBV12-3 or TRBV12-4 to TRBJ1-1; the D is unclear. Trimming cost V 5 bases and J 6 bases, with 13 bases left between them. The CDR3 covers 13 residues. The CDR3 sequence: CASSLGTGSEAFF. CDR3 in DNA: TGTGCCAGCAGTCTGGGTACGGGGTCTGAAGCTTTCTTT.

The rearrangement links TRBV29-1 to TRBJ2-2; D might be TRBD1 or TRBD2, each matching 6 bases. The germline V gene encodes CDR1 SQVTM and CDR2 ANQGSEA. V was pared by 8 bases and J by 5 bases, with 15 bases between. The CDR3 spans 13 residues. CDR3 amino acids: CSTLKGGTGELFF. CDR3 in DNA: TGCAGCACGTTGAAGGGGGGAACCGGGGAGCTGTTTTTT.

The genes are TRBV29-1 and TRBJ2-3, with D maybe TRBD2 (6 bases). The CDR3 consists of 15 residues. V shed 7 bases and J shed 6 bases, with 23 bases lying between them. The germline CDR1 and CDR2 sequences are SQVTM and ANQGSEA. The CDR3 sequence is CSDVRRAGAVDTQYF. The CDR3 nucleotides are TGCAGCGATGTGAGGAGGGCTGGGGCTGTGGATACGCAGTATTTT.

This clonotype was seen only a few times. The chain recombines TRBV13 with TRBJ1-3; perhaps TRBD1 as D (5 bases). The CDR3 contains 15 residues. Germline CDR1 and CDR2: PRHDT and FYEKMQ (reference sequence). Trimming shortened V by 5 bases and J by 0 bases, and 11 bases separated the two germline ends. In DNA, the CDR3 is TGTGCCAGCAGCCTCTGGGACGTCTCTGGAAACACCATATATTTT. Protein product: CASSLWDVSGNTIYF.

This chain joins TRBV4-1 and TRBJ1-3, with 8 bases fitting TRBD1. The V gene's germline CDR1 is MGHRA and CDR2 YSYEKL. CDR3 size: 18 residues. With V trimmed by 3 bases and J by 0 bases, 10 bases remained unmatched. The CDR3 loop reads CASSHGGRQGPSGNTIYF. The CDR3 nucleotides are TGCGCCAGCAGCCACGGAGGTCGACAGGGGCCCTCTGGAAACACCATATATTTT.